The following is a T cell receptor (beta chain) sequence with its context. The antigen this receptor binds is unknown. No base quality values were provided; no much bigger clone lies one nucleotide off. At one collaborating source in Seattle, patients were enrolled during active infection and were followed longitudinally through the course of disease. Whole blood was collected in K2EDTA tubes by collaborating institutions according to the institutions' own protocols. Collaborator samples were shipped for TCRbeta analysis as frozen whole blood, isolated PBMCs, or DNA extracted from either sample type. This specimen belongs to a study of blood T cell repertoires in COVID-19 (dated by TCRdb to 2018 to 2021). Regarding the study in general: Samples covering the acute and convalescent phases of COVID-19 were provided by collaborators in the United States, Italy and Spain. The material from the prospective study consisted of cDNA or gDNA derived from T cells, B-cell-depleted T cells, or PBMCs. The dataset comprised deeply sampled blood TCRbeta repertoires from subjects exposed to, actively infected with, or recovered from COVID-19. A freely available public database, intended as a resource for researchers studying the immune response to SARS-CoV-2, is where the repertoires were released. The samples were drawn from two sources: the first 160 participants of the ongoing ImmuneRACE study, and 1,254 subjects contributed by 6 global collaborators. Sample metadata almost always included a de-identified subject ID, COVID-19 status, age in years and sex. HLA class I and class II types, where available, came from metadata supplied by the sample provider rather than from assay-based typing.

The study at large found these results: How much clinical and demographic metadata was included differed by source and by participant, and the metadata was provided uncurated.

TCRbeta CDR3 regions were amplified from genomic DNA using the immunoSEQ Assay, a bias-controlled multiplex PCR. Per the authors' processing: The number of nucleated cells in each sample was estimated by amplification of reference gene primers within the assay. To quantify the absolute abundance of each unique TCRbeta CDR3 rearrangement, sequence reads were collapsed and filtered. For each sample, productive Simpson clonality was calculated as the square root of Simpson's diversity index across productive rearrangements. Drawn from immuneACCESS, this table holds only the in-frame rearrangements with V and J called that TCRdb kept. Clones are partly lost; checked studies trace under half to an unresolved V gene and leave the rest unexplained. D and trimming come from the DNA, and the V and J calls and clone size come from that table. This sample has approximately 500,000 clones in its table, and 85% to 90% of those were observed once. 7.5% to 9% of the sample belongs to the ten largest clones.

The sequencing input was peripheral blood. The sequence derives from a woman aged 45-65 years with COVID-19, enrolled during active disease.

The nucleotide sequence is TGTGCCAGCAGGCCATCAACTGGAGGAGGAGGGGACTATGGCTACACCTTC. It codes for CASRPSTGGGGDYGYTF. The chain joins TRBV28 to TRBJ1-2; the D region possibly corresponds to TRBD1 (5 bases align). The CDR3 goes from the cysteine to the phenylalanine over 17 residues. The retained sequence is limited to the CDR3, 51 bases, with the frame set at the first base. CDR1 and CDR2, looked up from the germline V gene, are MDHEN and SYDVKM. V is cut by 6 bases and J by 3 bases, and the space between the germline ends is 23 bases.